This T cell receptor beta chain derives from a study of response to subunit inactivated influenza vaccine. TCRdb itself ran the RT-PCR reads through MiXCR, one entry per CDR3 protein. The sample holds hundreds of thousands of distinct CDR3 sequences, approximately 10% seen once. This clonotype was seen only a few times. These sequences were also reported in another study, on T cells expressing NK-cell markers. This second study says: A 5'RACE template switching approach incorporating UMIs was used to make TCR beta cDNA. Each TCR beta repertoire originated in sorted T cells that were CD3+CD56+NKG2C+, CD3+CD56+NKG2C- or CD3+CD56-NKG2C+. The dominant NKG2C+ clonotypes represented about 1.0-8% of CD8+ T cells in several donors. A few donors likewise had their CD3+CD56-NKG2C+ fraction led by these clonotypes. It was still unclear whether expanded NKG2C+ T cell clones were HCMV specific.

The source material was PBMCs from blood, sampled on the day of vaccination. This receptor was obtained from a man between 45 and 60 years old who received an inactivated influenza vaccine.

DNA for the CDR3: TGTGCCAGCTCACCCGGGACAGGGCTCCCCTACGAGCAGTACTTC. Translating gives CASSPGTGLPYEQYF. This chain links TRBV18 with TRBJ2-7; 9 bases agree with TRBD1. The CDR3 covers 15 residues. Germline-derived CDR1 and CDR2 are KGHSH and LQKENI. V gave up 3 bases and J gave up 2 bases; unmatched junction bases: 5.